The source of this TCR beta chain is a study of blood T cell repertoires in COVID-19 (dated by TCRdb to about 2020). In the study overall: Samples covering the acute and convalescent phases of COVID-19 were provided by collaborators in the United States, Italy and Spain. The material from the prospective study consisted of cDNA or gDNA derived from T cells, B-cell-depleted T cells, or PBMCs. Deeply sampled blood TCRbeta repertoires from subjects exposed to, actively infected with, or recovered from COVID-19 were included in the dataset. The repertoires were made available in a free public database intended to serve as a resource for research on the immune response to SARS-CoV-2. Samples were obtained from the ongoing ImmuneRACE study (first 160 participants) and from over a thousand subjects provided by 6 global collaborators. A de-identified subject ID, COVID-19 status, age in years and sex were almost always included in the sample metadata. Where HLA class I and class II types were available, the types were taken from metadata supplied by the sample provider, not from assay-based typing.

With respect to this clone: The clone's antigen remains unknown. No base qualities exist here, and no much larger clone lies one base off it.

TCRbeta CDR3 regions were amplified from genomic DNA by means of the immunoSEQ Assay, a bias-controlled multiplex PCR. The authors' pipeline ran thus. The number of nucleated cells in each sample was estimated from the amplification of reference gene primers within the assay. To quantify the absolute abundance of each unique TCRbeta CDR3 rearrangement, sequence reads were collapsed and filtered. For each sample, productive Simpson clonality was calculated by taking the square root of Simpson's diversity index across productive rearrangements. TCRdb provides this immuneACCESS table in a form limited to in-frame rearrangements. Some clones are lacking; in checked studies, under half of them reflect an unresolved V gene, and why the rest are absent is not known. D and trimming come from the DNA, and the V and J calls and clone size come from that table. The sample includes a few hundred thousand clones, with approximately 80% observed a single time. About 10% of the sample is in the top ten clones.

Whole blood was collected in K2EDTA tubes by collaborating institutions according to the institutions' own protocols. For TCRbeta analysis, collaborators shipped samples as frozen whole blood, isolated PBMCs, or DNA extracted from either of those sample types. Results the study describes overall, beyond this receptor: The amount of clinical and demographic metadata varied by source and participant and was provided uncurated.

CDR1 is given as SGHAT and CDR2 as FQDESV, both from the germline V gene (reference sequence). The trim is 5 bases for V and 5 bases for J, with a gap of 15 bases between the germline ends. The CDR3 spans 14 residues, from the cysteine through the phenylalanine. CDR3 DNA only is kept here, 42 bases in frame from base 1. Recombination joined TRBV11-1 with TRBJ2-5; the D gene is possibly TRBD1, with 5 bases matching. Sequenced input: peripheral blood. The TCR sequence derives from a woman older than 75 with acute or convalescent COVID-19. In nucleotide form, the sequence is TGTGCCAGCAGCCCCCGACAGTACTCGGAGACCCAGTACTTC. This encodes CASSPRQYSETQYF.